This T cell receptor beta chain derives from a study of cytomegalovirus exposure and HLA in healthy donors. A remark on this clone: The target antigen is unknown. This CDR3 is also generated by other DNA sequences in the sample.

The CDR3 consists of 13 residues. With 0 bases removed from V and 6 bases from J, the gap between germline ends came to 7 bases. CDR1 and CDR2 from the germline V gene are SGHTA and FQGNSA. Findings and limits, study-wide: Other equally common chains were less clonally expanded than HLA-associated TCR beta chains, a later analysis showed.

As for the donors, each was a healthy bone marrow donor. The PCR employed 60 Vbeta primers together with 13 Jbeta primers. The repertoire was sequenced with immunoSEQ multiplex PCR; TCRdb's copy has only in-frame clones and lacks some. The profile shows over 150,000 clones, roughly 85% of them singletons. The sequence was obtained from a man in his thirties or forties in good health and CMV-seropositive. Sequences were obtained from PBMCs. The rearrangement joins TRBV7-2 to TRBJ2-3, with a tentative D call TRBD2 (5 bases). In DNA, the CDR3 is TGTGCCAGCAGCTTAGCGGGAGTCGATACGCAGTATTTT. Encoded protein: CASSLAGVDTQYF.